Detailed here is one TCR beta chain. Its target is unknown. This sample is part of a study of T cell responses to AZD1222 COVID-19 vaccine. Study findings and constraints: Vaccine-related CD4 TCRs covered spike, predominating at 160-218 and 743-854. Reportedly, close to half of spike-specific TCRs are directed against unmutated variant regions.

Assay: immunoSEQ multiplex PCR; the TCRdb copy retains only in-frame clones and omits some. The sample lists 70,000 to 95,000 clones, about 90% seen once, with roughly 2.8% in the top ten. The CDR3 has 13 amino acids. Germline assignment: CDR1 MDHEN and CDR2 SYDVKM. V was clipped by 5 bases and J by 3 bases, with 9 bases between them. Material: peripheral blood, obtained on day 0 of MenACWY control vaccination. The receptor was isolated from an adult in good health. V is TRBV28 and J is TRBJ2-3; the D call may be TRBD1 or TRBD2 (5 bases each). The CDR3 here is CASSRGGTDTQYF. The DNA of the CDR3 is TGTGCCAGCAGTCGGGGCGGAACAGATACGCAGTATTTT.